These 24 T cell receptor beta chains originate from one sample sequenced in a study of blood T cell repertoires in COVID-19. The data were produced by immunoSEQ multiplex PCR, yet TCRdb's version contains in-frame clones alone and is incomplete. This table holds around 470,000 clones, around 91% found once. Sequencing used PBMCs or T cells enriched from blood (not recorded which). The receptors were gathered from a man between 18 and 35 years old who had recovered from COVID-19.

The V call is TRBV2, the J call TRBJ2-5; 10 bases are shared with TRBD2. J was trimmed by 2 bases and V by 8 bases; bases with no gene match: 11. The CDR3 is 16 residues long. Germline CDR1 is SNHLY and CDR2 is FYNNEI. The CDR3 sequence is CASFGTSETYQETQYF. The CDR3 DNA follows: TGTGCCAGCTTCGGGACTAGCGAGACCTATCAAGAGACCCAGTACTTC.

This chain joins TRBV7-9 and TRBJ2-3, with a tentative D call TRBD2 (6 bases). The CDR3 length is 15 residues. The V and J ends lost 2 bases and 6 bases respectively, with 15 bases between them. CDR1 is SEHNR, CDR2 FQNEAQ, per germline (reference sequence). The CDR3 bases are TGTGCCAGCAGCTTATCAGGCGGGGCTGAGGATACGCAGTATTTT. It is translated as CASSLSGGAEDTQYF.

This clone was seen once. V and J are TRBV18 and TRBJ1-2; D unclear. Germline CDR1 and CDR2: KGHSH and LQKENI. This CDR3 is 16 amino acids long. V dropped 3 bases and J dropped 4 bases, with 18 bases sitting between them. The CDR3 spells CASSPSNTLPSYGYTF. The CDR3 bases are TGTGCCAGCTCACCTTCAAACACCCTGCCTAGCTATGGCTACACCTTC.

This rearrangement joins TRBV28 to TRBJ1-5, with 7 bases identical to TRBD1. The CDR3 covers 13 residues. V shed 8 bases and J 7 bases; nucleotides not matched to a gene: 8. Germline V lookup: CDR1 MDHEN, CDR2 SYDVKM. The CDR3 sequence: CASVFTGDQPQHF. The DNA of the CDR3 is TGTGCCAGCGTATTCACAGGGGACCAGCCCCAGCATTTT.

This clone appeared once. The genes are TRBV5-1 and TRBJ2-2; 11 nucleotides agree with TRBD2. Germline V lookup: CDR1 SGHRS, CDR2 YFSETQ. CDR3 length: 16 residues. With V trimmed by 1 base and J by 5 bases, 4 bases remained unmatched. CDR3 DNA: TGCGCCAGCAGCTTGTTCCTAGCGGGAGGTACCGGGGAGCTGTTTTTT. Translated, it gives CASSLFLAGGTGELFF. The full variable domain, its missing parts supplied by reference TRBV5-1 and TRBJ2-2, is KAGVTQTPRYLIKTRGQQVTLSCSPISGHRSVSWYQQTPGQGLQFLFEYFSETQRNKGNFPGRFSGRQFSNSRSEMNVSTLELGDSALYLCASSLFLAGGTGELFFGEGSRLTVL.

The V and J genes are TRBV11-2 and TRBJ1-5; tentative D call: TRBD1 (6 bases). The CDR3 totals 15 residues. Trimming shortened V by 5 bases and J by 7 bases, and 18 bases separated the two germline ends. Germline CDR1 and CDR2: SGHAT and FQNNGV. This CDR3 reads CASSQGTKTWQPQHF. CDR3 in DNA: TGTGCCAGCAGCCAGGGGACGAAAACATGGCAGCCCCAGCATTTT.

CDR3 amino acids: CASSLEQVFSPLHF. The CDR3 DNA reads TGTGCCAGCAGTTTGGAACAGGTGTTTTCACCCCTCCACTTT. The chain employs TRBV28 and TRBJ1-6, with TRBD1 as a possible D gene (5 bases). Germline assignment: CDR1 MDHEN and CDR2 SYDVKM. The CDR3 is 14 amino acids. Trimming stripped 3 bases from V and 9 bases from J, with 12 bases between.

The rearrangement uses TRBV3-1 (or the pseudogene TRBV3-2) and TRBJ1-4, with 7 positions matching TRBD1. CDR1 LGHDT and CDR2 YNNKEL come from the germline V gene (reference sequence). The CDR3 consists of 15 residues. J gave up 5 bases and V 4 bases, and 7 bases lay outside the gene matches. The CDR3 DNA is TGTGCCAGCAGCCTAAATCCAGGGGGAAATGAAAAACTGTTTTTT. It translates to CASSLNPGGNEKLFF.

Comment on this clone: Other DNA sequences within the sample encode an identical CDR3. The rearrangement joins TRBV6-5 to TRBJ1-1, with 7 bases matching TRBD1. This CDR3 region has 14 residues. The junction had 6 bases not matched to a gene; V was cut back by 4 bases and J by 4 bases. Germline lookup yields CDR1 MNHEY and CDR2 SVGAGI. CDR3 sequence: CASSLRQGGTEAFF. The CDR3 DNA is TGTGCCAGCAGTTTGCGACAGGGTGGCACTGAAGCTTTCTTT.

The J gene is TRBJ1-1, the V gene TRBV4-1; 8 bases agree with TRBD1. The trim removed 0 bases at V and 1 base at J, leaving 4 bases unmatched. Germline values: CDR1 MGHRA, CDR2 YSYEKL. CDR3 length: 16 residues. The CDR3 reads CASSQESDRANTEAFF. The CDR3 DNA reads TGCGCCAGCAGCCAAGAGTCGGACAGGGCGAACACTGAAGCTTTCTTT.

This clone was seen only once. The chain carries TRBV5-6 and TRBJ2-7, with 8 bases aligning to TRBD1. Looked up from germline, CDR1 is SGHDT and CDR2 is YYEEEE. There are 13 residues in the CDR3. V dropped 3 bases and J dropped 5; count of bases not matched to a gene: 4. CDR3 sequence: CASSSTDRDEQYF. CDR3 in DNA: TGTGCCAGCAGCTCTACGGACAGGGACGAGCAGTACTTC.

The V gene is TRBV7-9, the J gene TRBJ1-1; D gene uncertain. Deletions cut 7 bases from V and 3 bases from J, with 12 bases between. CDR3 length: 13 amino acids. The V gene's germline CDR1 is SEHNR and CDR2 FQNEAQ (reference sequence). CDR3 nucleotide sequence: TGTGCCAGCACCTCACCGGTTGACACTGAAGCTTTCTTT. This encodes CASTSPVDTEAFF.

As DNA, the CDR3 is TGCGCCAGCAGTCCGGGACTTCACAATGAGCAGTTCTTC. Translation: CASSPGLHNEQFF. This chain uses TRBV10-1 with TRBJ2-1; D is perhaps TRBD2 (6 bases). CDR1 WNHNN and CDR2 SYGVQD come from the germline V gene (reference sequence). CDR3 length: 13 amino acids. V was shortened by 5 bases and J by 5 bases, with 10 bases between the two germline ends.

This clone showed up just once. This sequence joins TRBV5-4 and TRBJ1-1, with D possibly matching TRBD1 (6 bases). The CDR3 is made up of 15 amino acids. CDR1 and CDR2 from the germline V gene are SGHNT and YYREEE (reference sequence). With 3 bases removed from V and 0 bases from J, the gap between germline ends came to 12 bases. The CDR3 region has the DNA TGTGCCAGCAGCTCAGGGGACCTGCTGAACACTGAAGCTTTCTTT. It codes for CASSSGDLLNTEAFF.

The J gene is TRBJ1-2, the V gene TRBV9; D unresolved. The CDR3 extends over 15 amino acids. Germline V gene sequence: CDR1 SGDLS, CDR2 YYNGEE. The V and J ends lost 0 bases and 2 bases respectively, with 11 bases between them. DNA of the CDR3: TGTGCCAGCAGCGTAGGAGCGGATCTCAACTATGGCTACACCTTC. Translated, it gives CASSVGADLNYGYTF.

This chain uses TRBV11-2 with TRBJ1-1; no definite D call. The CDR3 runs to 13 residues. V was pared by 3 bases and J by 3 bases, with 8 bases between. The V gene's germline CDR1 is SGHAT and CDR2 FQNNGV. The CDR3 sequence is CASSLVRHTEAFF. CDR3 DNA: TGTGCCAGCAGCTTGGTGAGGCACACTGAAGCTTTCTTT.

The genes are TRBV13 and TRBJ2-5; 8 positions match TRBD2. CDR1 and CDR2 from the germline V gene are PRHDT and FYEKMQ (reference sequence). This CDR3 is 17 amino acids long. The junction had 17 bases not matched to a gene; V was cut back by 0 bases and J by 11 bases. As DNA, the CDR3 is TGTGCCAGCAGCTTAGGGAGGATTCCAGCGGGGGCCAACAGGCAGTACTTC. It encodes CASSLGRIPAGANRQYF. Using reference TRBV13 and TRBJ2-5 for the parts outside the CDR3, the full variable domain is AAGVIQSPRHLIKEKRETATLKCYPIPRHDTVYWYQQGPGQDPQFLISFYEKMQSDKGSIPDRFSAQQFSDYHSELNMSSLELGDSALYFCASSLGRIPAGANRQYFGPGTRLLVL.

This clone was seen more than once but under ten times. This chain links TRBV5-1 with TRBJ2-1; 8 bases line up with TRBD1. CDR3 size: 15 residues. CDR1 and CDR2 from the germline V gene are SGHRS and YFSETQ. V lost 2 bases and J lost 4; bases outside the gene matches: 5. CDR3 DNA sequence: TGCGCCAGCAGCTTTTCAACAGGGGGTTACAATGAGCAGTTCTTC. As protein: CASSFSTGGYNEQFF.

V gene TRBV7-9 combines with J gene TRBJ2-1; 10 bases agree with TRBD2. The V and J ends lost 8 bases and 4 bases, in that order; junction bases with no gene match: 8. The CDR3 has 15 residues. Germline V gene lookup returns CDR1 SEHNR and CDR2 FQNEAQ (reference sequence). As DNA, the CDR3 is TGTGCCAGCCGGCCGAGGACTAGCGGTTACAATGAGCAGTTCTTC. Translated, it gives CASRPRTSGYNEQFF. The entire variable domain, with the rest obtained from reference TRBV7-9 and TRBJ2-1, is as follows: DTGVSQNPRHKITKRGQNVTFRCDPISEHNRLYWYRQTLGQGPEFLTYFQNEAQLEKSRLLSDRFSAERPKGSFSTLEIQRTEQGDSAMYLCASRPRTSGYNEQFFGPGTRLTVL.

The chain carries TRBV6-5 and TRBJ2-1; possibly TRBD2 for D (5 bases). The germline V gene has CDR1 MNHEY and CDR2 SVGAGI. The CDR3 covers 11 residues. Trimming stripped 9 bases from V and 7 bases from J, with 10 bases between. The CDR3 bases are TGTGCCAGTTCGGGGTTGAATGAGCAGTTCTTC. Residues: CASSGLNEQFF.

The J gene is TRBJ2-6, the V gene TRBV28, with D perhaps matching TRBD2 (5 bases). This CDR3 is built from 15 residues. V lost 7 bases, J lost 0 bases, and 10 bases lay in between. Germline loops: CDR1 MDHEN, CDR2 SYDVKM. In DNA, the CDR3 is TGTGCCAGCACCTCGGGGAGCTCTGGGGCCAACGTCCTGACTTTC. Its protein product is CASTSGSSGANVLTF.

This clone was counted once. The rearrangement uses TRBV7-6 and TRBJ2-2; D gene uncertain. In germline, CDR1 is SGHVS, CDR2 FNYEAQ. There are 15 residues in the CDR3. Trimming left V 1 base short and J 1 base short, with 7 bases between. The CDR3, as DNA: TGTGCCAGCAGCTTAGGATCAGGGAACACCGGGGAGCTGTTTTTT. It translates to CASSLGSGNTGELFF.

This chain uses TRBV10-3 with TRBJ1-1; D unclear. The V end was cut by 4 bases, the J end by 4 bases, with 13 bases between. The CDR3 runs to 14 residues. CDR1 ENHRY and CDR2 SYGVKD come from the germline V gene. The CDR3 protein is CAISVGPEGTEAFF. CDR3 sequence (DNA): TGTGCCATCAGTGTAGGGCCGGAGGGCACTGAAGCTTTCTTT.

The sample holds one count of this clone. The V gene is TRBV12-3 or TRBV12-4, the J gene TRBJ1-3; D not resolved. With 11 bases removed from V and 2 bases from J, the gap between germline ends came to 13 bases. This CDR3 comprises 13 residues. Here the CDR3 reads CAQRKRAGNTIYF. The CDR3 nucleotides are TGTGCCCAACGCAAGCGGGCTGGAAACACCATATATTTT.